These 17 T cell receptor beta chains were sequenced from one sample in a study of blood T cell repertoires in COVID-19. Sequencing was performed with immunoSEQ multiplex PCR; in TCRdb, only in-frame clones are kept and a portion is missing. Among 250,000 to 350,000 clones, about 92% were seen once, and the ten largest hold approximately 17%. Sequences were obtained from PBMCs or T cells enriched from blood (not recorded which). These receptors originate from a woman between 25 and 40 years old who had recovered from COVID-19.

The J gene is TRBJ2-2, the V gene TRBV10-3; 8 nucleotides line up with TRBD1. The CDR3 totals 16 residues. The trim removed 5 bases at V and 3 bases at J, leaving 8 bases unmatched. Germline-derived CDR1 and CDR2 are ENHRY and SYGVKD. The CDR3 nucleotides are TGTGCCATCAGTAGACCGGACAGGGAGGACACCGGGGAGCTGTTTTTT. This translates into CAISRPDREDTGELFF.

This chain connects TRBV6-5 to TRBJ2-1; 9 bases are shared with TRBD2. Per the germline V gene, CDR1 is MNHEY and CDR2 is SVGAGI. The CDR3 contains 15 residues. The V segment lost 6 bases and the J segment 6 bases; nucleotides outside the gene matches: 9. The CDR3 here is CASSRSRGGPNEQFF. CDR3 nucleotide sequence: TGTGCCAGCAGCCGTTCGCGGGGGGGGCCCAATGAGCAGTTCTTC.

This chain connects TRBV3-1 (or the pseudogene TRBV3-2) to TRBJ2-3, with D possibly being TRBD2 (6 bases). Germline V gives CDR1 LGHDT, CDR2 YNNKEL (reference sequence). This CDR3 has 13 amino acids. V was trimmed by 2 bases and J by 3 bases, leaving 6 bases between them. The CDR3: CASSQRGTDTQYF. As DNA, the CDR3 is TGTGCCAGCAGCCAACGGGGGACAGATACGCAGTATTTT.

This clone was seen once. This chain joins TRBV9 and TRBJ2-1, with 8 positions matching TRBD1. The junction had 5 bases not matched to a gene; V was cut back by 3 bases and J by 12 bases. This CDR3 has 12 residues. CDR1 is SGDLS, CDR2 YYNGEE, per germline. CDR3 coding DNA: TGTGCCAGCAGCGCAGGGGGCGCAGGGCAGTTCTTC. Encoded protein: CASSAGGAGQFF. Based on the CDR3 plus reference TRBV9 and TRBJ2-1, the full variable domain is DSGVTQTPKHLITATGQRVTLRCSPRSGDLSVYWYQQSLDQGLQFLIQYYNGEERAKGNILERFSAQQFPDLHSELNLSSLELGDSALYFCASSAGGAGQFFGPGTRLTVL.

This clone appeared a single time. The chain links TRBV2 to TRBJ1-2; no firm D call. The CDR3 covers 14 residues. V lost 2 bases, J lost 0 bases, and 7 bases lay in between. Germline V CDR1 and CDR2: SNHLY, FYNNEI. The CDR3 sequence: CASSENSSNYGYTF. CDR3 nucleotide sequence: TGTGCCAGCAGTGAAAACAGCTCTAACTATGGCTACACCTTC.

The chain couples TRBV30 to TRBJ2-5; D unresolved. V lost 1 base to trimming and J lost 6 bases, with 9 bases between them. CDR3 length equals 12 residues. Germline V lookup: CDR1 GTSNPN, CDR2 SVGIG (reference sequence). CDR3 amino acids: CAWSGTLQTQYF. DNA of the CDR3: TGTGCCTGGAGTGGTACTCTACAGACCCAGTACTTC.

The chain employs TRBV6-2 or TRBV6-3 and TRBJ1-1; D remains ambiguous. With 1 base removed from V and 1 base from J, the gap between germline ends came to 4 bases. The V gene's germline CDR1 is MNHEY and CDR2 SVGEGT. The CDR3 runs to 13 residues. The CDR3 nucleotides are TGTGCCAGCAGTTACTGGAGGAACACTGAAGCTTTCTTT. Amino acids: CASSYWRNTEAFF.

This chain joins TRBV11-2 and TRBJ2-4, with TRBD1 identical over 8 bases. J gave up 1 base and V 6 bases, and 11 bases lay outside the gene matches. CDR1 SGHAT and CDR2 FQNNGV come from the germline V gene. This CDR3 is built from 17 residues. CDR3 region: CASRYPGGIAAKNIQYF. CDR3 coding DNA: TGTGCCAGCAGGTATCCAGGGGGCATCGCGGCCAAAAACATTCAGTACTTC.

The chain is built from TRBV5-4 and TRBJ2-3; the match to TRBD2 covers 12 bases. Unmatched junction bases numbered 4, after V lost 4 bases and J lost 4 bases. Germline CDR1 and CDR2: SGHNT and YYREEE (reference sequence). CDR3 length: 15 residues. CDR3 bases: TGTGCCAGCAGCCCTAGCGGGGGGGCCCCAGATACGCAGTATTTT. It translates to CASSPSGGAPDTQYF.

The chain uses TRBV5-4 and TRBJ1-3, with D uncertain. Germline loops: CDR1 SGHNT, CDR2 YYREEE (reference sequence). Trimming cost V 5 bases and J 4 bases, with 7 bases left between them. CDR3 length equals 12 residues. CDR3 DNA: TGTGCCAGCAGTTTTCCGGGAAACACCATATATTTT. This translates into CASSFPGNTIYF.

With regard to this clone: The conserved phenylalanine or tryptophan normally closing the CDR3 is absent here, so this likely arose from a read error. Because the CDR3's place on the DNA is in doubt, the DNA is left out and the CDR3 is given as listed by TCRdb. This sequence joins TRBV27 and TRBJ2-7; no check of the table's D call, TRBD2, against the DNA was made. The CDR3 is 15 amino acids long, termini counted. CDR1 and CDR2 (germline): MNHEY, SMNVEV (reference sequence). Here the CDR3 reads CASSLSGTSGRNWVL.

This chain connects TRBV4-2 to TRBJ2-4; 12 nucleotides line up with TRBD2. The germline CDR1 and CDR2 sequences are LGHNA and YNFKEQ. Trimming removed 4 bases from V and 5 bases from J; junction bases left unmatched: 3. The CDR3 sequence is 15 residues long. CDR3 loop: CASSLTSGRENIQYF. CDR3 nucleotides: TGTGCCAGCAGCCTGACTAGCGGGAGAGAAAACATTCAGTACTTC.

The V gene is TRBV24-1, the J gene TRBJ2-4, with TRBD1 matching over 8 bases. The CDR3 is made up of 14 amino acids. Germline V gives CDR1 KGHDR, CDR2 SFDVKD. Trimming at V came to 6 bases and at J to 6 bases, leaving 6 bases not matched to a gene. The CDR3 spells CATSRAGGGNIQYF. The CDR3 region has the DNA TGTGCCACCAGTAGAGCAGGGGGCGGAAACATTCAGTACTTC.

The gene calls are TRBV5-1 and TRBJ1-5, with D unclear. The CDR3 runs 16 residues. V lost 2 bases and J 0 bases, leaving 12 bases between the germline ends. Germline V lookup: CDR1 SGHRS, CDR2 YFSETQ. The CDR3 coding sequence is TGCGCCAGCAGCTTCGGGTTGGAGCTTAGCAATCAGCCCCAGCATTTT. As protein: CASSFGLELSNQPQHF.

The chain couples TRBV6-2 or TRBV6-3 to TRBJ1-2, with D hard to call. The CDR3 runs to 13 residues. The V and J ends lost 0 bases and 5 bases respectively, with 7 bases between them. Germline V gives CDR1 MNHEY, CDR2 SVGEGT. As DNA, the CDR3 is TGTGCCAGCAGTTACTCACGGTCGTATGGCTACACCTTC. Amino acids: CASSYSRSYGYTF.

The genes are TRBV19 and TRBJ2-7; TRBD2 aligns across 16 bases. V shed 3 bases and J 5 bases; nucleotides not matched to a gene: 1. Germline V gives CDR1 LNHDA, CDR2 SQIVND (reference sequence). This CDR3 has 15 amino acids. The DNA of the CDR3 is TGTGCCAGTAGTATCGGGACTAGCGGGAGGGACGAGCAGTACTTC. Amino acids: CASSIGTSGRDEQYF. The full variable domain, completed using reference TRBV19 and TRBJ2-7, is DGGITQSPKYLFRKEGQNVTLSCEQNLNHDAMYWYRQDPGQGLRLIYYSQIVNDFQKGDIAEGYSVSREKKESFPLTVTSAQKNPTAFYLCASSIGTSGRDEQYFGPGTRLTVT.

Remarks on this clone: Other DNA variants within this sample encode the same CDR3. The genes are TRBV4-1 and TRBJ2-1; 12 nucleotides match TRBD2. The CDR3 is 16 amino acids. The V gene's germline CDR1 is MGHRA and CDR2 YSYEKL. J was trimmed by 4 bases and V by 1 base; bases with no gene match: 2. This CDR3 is CASSQVLAGGYNEQFF. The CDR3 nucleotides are TGCGCCAGCAGCCAAGTCCTAGCGGGGGGGTACAATGAGCAGTTCTTC.